The 5 T cell receptor beta chains reported below all come from one sample, sequenced in a study of patients and donors after allogeneic stem cell transplantation. TCRdb redid the calling of the RT-PCR reads with MiXCR, one entry per CDR3 protein. The data show roughly 200,000 distinct CDR3 sequences, around 40% seen once. The sample was blood, either unsorted or a sorted T cell fraction (not recorded which). The receptors originated from a human donor who was either an allogeneic HSCT recipient or a stem cell or donor lymphocyte infusion donor (not recorded which). It is not recorded whose cells these are; they may come from a transplant donor.

Concerning this clonotype itself: A read error may produce the germline difference seen at one junction end. The genes are TRBV6-5 and TRBJ2-7, with 9 nucleotides matching TRBD1. This CDR3 comprises 14 residues. The germline V gene encodes CDR1 MNHEY and CDR2 SVGAGI. The CDR3 sequence is CASSRQGETYERYF. The CDR3 bases are TGTGCCAGCAGTCGACAGGGGGAGACTTACGAGCGGTACTTC.

This clonotype was observed a handful of times. The chain couples TRBV5-1 to TRBJ2-2; D is uncertain. This CDR3 contains 15 residues. Germline values: CDR1 SGHRS, CDR2 YFSETQ. V lost 3 bases to trimming and J lost 0 bases, with 9 bases between them. The CDR3 here is CASSYGRSNTGELFF. DNA for the CDR3: TGCGCCAGCAGCTATGGACGGTCGAACACCGGGGAGCTGTTTTTT. The full variable domain, in which reference TRBV5-1 and TRBJ2-2 provide the parts outside the CDR3, is KAGVTQTPRYLIKTRGQQVTLSCSPISGHRSVSWYQQTPGQGLQFLFEYFSETQRNKGNFPGRFSGRQFSNSRSEMNVSTLELGDSALYLCASSYGRSNTGELFFGEGSRLTVL.

This chain links TRBV27 with TRBJ2-5; maybe TRBD1 (5 bases). The CDR3 is 15 amino acids. V lost 6 bases to trimming and J lost 2 bases, with 16 bases between them. CDR1 and CDR2 (germline): MNHEY, SMNVEV (reference sequence). CDR3 protein: CASSPRQSGQETQYF. The CDR3 DNA is TGTGCCAGCAGCCCTAGACAGTCCGGTCAAGAGACCCAGTACTTC.

On this clonotype: Since no conserved phenylalanine or tryptophan closes the CDR3, a read error is the likely cause. The chain combines TRBV5-1 with TRBJ1-6; D remains unclear. In germline, CDR1 is SGHRS, CDR2 YFSETQ. CDR3 length: 15 amino acids. Trimming took off 0 bases at V and 10 bases at J, with 14 bases between the two ends. The CDR3 DNA follows: TGCGCCAGCAGCTTGGGGCAAGGGAGAGGATCACCCCTCCACTTG. This encodes CASSLGQGRGSPLHL.

CDR3 in amino acids: CASSKDPVDYGYTF. The CDR3 DNA reads TGCGCCAGCAGTAAGGACCCAGTCGACTATGGCTACACCTTC. The genes are TRBV10-2 and TRBJ1-2, with D hard to call. Germline-derived CDR1 and CDR2 are WSHSY and SAAADI. The CDR3 runs 14 residues. V was pared by 5 bases and J by 3 bases, with 13 bases between.